The clone carrying this TCR beta chain came up once. Its antigen is not identified. Genomic DNA of each subset was evenly split across several immunoSEQ plates. Produced via immunoSEQ multiplex PCR; TCRdb's table is partial and in-frame only. Of around 1.9 million clones listed, just over 90% are singletons. CD8 cells classed as naive were CD45RO-negative and positively selected for CCR7, excluding terminally differentiated effector memory CD45RA+ cells. The data were taken from a study of shared clonotypes between healthy human individuals. CDR3 length: 13 residues. V gave up 3 bases and J gave up 8 bases; unmatched junction bases: 5. CDR1 is SGHDN, CDR2 FVKESK, per germline. Findings and limits, study-wide: Sampling covered blood only; tissue repertoires likely differ. Among donors, the sharing of clonotypes was expected to be influenced by sequencing depth.

The chain employs TRBV14 and TRBJ1-2; 8 positions match TRBD1. The sample consisted of naive CD8+ T cells from PBMCs. This sequence originates from a young man in good health. Some clones in this sample may be carry-over from other donors' samples. The CDR3 nucleotides are TGTGCCAGCAGCCAGGACAGGGCCGACGGCTACACCTTC. It yields the protein CASSQDRADGYTF.